The sequence of this T cell receptor (beta chain) was determined in a study of CDR3 diversity in severe acne. The junction had 8 bases not matched to a gene; V was cut back by 6 bases and J by 10 bases. This CDR3 comprises 12 residues. Germline V gene sequence: CDR1 KGHSH, CDR2 LQKENI. This clonotype was seen at least ten times. A read error may explain this, as a much larger clone is one base away. TCRdb ran MiXCR on the PCR reads and lists one entry per CDR3 protein. The sample carries 97,000 or so distinct CDR3 sequences, about half recorded once. This chain links TRBV18 with TRBJ1-1; TRBD1 agrees at 7 bases. The sample comprised blood. This TCR derives from a male donor with acne. The CDR3 sequence: CASSQDRDRAFF. In DNA, the CDR3 is TGTGCCAGCTCCCAAGACAGGGATAGAGCTTTCTTT.